The rows below give T cell receptor beta chains drawn from one sample of a study of cytomegalovirus exposure and HLA in healthy donors. Sequencing used immunoSEQ multiplex PCR; TCRdb keeps in-frame clones, though not all of them. The top ten clones hold around 2.1% of a sample with about 130,000 clones, 73% of them seen once. Sequenced: PBMCs. The source of these receptors is a woman aged 40-49 years in good health and CMV-seropositive. CDR3s include the opening cysteine and the closing phenylalanine or tryptophan. Each record gives: D gene, clone size, V gene, J gene, CDR3 DNA, CDR3 protein. D genes are given only for firm matches. Clone size is shown for a subset of rows, as once, few, many or a class of expanded clone.

NA,NA,TRBV5-6,TRBJ1-1,TGTGCCAGCAACAGGGAAAAGGGCACTGAAGCTTTCTTT,CASNREKGTEAFF
TRBD1,once,TRBV27,TRBJ1-4,TGTGCCAGCAGTTCTTGGACAGGGGGTAATGAAAAACTGTTTTTT,CASSSWTGGNEKLFF
NA,NA,TRBV2,TRBJ1-5,TGTGCCAGCCGGGGGAACGGGGTTATTCAGCCCCAGCATTTT,CASRGNGVIQPQHF
NA,once,TRBV7-8,TRBJ1-1,TGTGCCAGCAGCTTAAGCGGTGTGAACACTGAAGCTTTCTTT,CASSLSGVNTEAFF
NA,once,TRBV5-1,TRBJ1-5,TGCGCCAGCAGCCCATCAAGCAATCAGCCCCAGCATTTT,CASSPSSNQPQHF
TRBD2,NA,TRBV5-1,TRBJ2-3,TGCGCCAGCAGCGACGGGACTAGCGGTAATACGCAGTATTTT,CASSDGTSGNTQYF
TRBD1,NA,TRBV10-3,TRBJ1-5,TGTGCCATCAGTCCCGGACAGGGGAATCAGCCCCAGCATTTT,CAISPGQGNQPQHF
TRBD1,NA,TRBV5-5,TRBJ1-1,TGTGCCAGCAGCCCAGCAAACAGGGGGCGCGGAGCTTTCTTT,CASSPANRGRGAFF
TRBD2,NA,TRBV6-6,TRBJ2-7,TGTGCCAGCAGTTACTCGAGACTAGCGGGAGCCTACGAGCAGTACTTC,CASSYSRLAGAYEQYF
NA,NA,TRBV18,TRBJ2-5,TGTGCCAGCTCACCACCGGGCAGGGCCCAAGAGACCCAGTACTTC,CASSPPGRAQETQYF
TRBD2,NA,TRBV30,TRBJ2-7,TGTGCCTGGGCCAGGACTAGCGGATTCTACGAGCAGTACTTC,CAWARTSGFYEQYF
TRBD1,NA,TRBV9,TRBJ1-4,TGTGCCAGCAGCGTCCACCCTCGAACCCGAACCGGGACAGAAAATGAAAAACTGTTTTTT,CASSVHPRTRTGTENEKLFF
TRBD2,NA,TRBV7-9,TRBJ2-1,TGTTCCAGCAGCGTCTCTAGCGGGGGTCAGTTCTTC,CSSSVSSGGQFF
TRBD2,few,TRBV10-3,TRBJ2-1,TGTGCCATCAGTGAGTTTGGGACTAGCGGGGGGTCCCCCTTCTCCAATGAGCAGTTCTTC,CAISEFGTSGGSPFSNEQFF
NA,NA,TRBV10-3,TRBJ2-7,TGTGCCATCACACAGGGCCCCAACGAGCAGTACTTC,CAITQGPNEQYF
TRBD2,NA,TRBV14,TRBJ2-7,TGTGCCAGCAGCCAACCCAGCGGGGCCCACTACGAGCAGTACTTC,CASSQPSGAHYEQYF
NA,NA,TRBV2,TRBJ2-2,TGTGCCAGCCGAATATTAGCCGGGGAGCTGTTTTTT,CASRILAGELFF
TRBD2,NA,TRBV5-4,TRBJ2-7,TGTGCCAGCAGCTTGCGGGGGGACTCCTACGAGCAGTACTTC,CASSLRGDSYEQYF
TRBD1,few,TRBV11-2,TRBJ2-4,TGTGCCAGCAGCACTAGGGACAGGGGGGACATTCAGTACTTC,CASSTRDRGDIQYF
TRBD2,NA,TRBV9,TRBJ2-1,TGTGCCAGCAGCGTAGGTTCCCCGACTAGCGGGAGTGGTGAGCAGTTCTTC,CASSVGSPTSGSGEQFF
TRBD2,once,TRBV6-4,TRBJ2-1,TGTGCCAGCAGTCAGGGACTAGCGGGAGTTAATGAGCAGTTCTTC,CASSQGLAGVNEQFF
NA,NA,TRBV6-5,TRBJ2-7,TGTGCCAGCAGAACCCCGGGAGTCTACGAGCAGTACTTC,CASRTPGVYEQYF
NA,once,TRBV7-8,TRBJ1-1,TGTGCCACTCTCACACAAGGGGGGGTGAACACTGAAGCTTTCTTT,CATLTQGGVNTEAFF
TRBD1,NA,TRBV7-9,TRBJ2-2,TGTGCCAGCAGTCAACGACCGGGACAGGGTGACACCGGGGAGCTGTTTTTT,CASSQRPGQGDTGELFF
NA,few,TRBV5-5,TRBJ1-2,TGTGCCAGCAGTTTACCCGGGACATATAACTATGGCTACACCTTC,CASSLPGTYNYGYTF
NA,NA,TRBV4-1,TRBJ1-2,TGCGCCAGCAGCCAGGGAGACACCTATGGCTACACCTTC,CASSQGDTYGYTF
TRBD2,once,TRBV19,TRBJ2-1,TGTGCCAGTAGCGCCTATACTAGCGGGAGTGGCAATGAGCAGTTCTTC,CASSAYTSGSGNEQFF
NA,NA,TRBV6-1,TRBJ2-7,TGTGCCAGCAGTTCTTTCTATTCGGGCTACGAGCAGTACTTC,CASSSFYSGYEQYF
NA,NA,TRBV21-1,TRBJ2-5,TGTGCCAGCAGCAAAGTCGAGTCAGTTCCTGAGGGCCATACACAAGAGACCCAGTACTTC,CASSKVESVPEGHTQETQYF
TRBD1,NA,TRBV28,TRBJ1-2,TGTGCCAGCATTCGAGACAGGGGGCACTATGGCTACACCTTC,CASIRDRGHYGYTF
TRBD1,NA,TRBV5-1,TRBJ2-7,TGCGCCAGCAGCGCCGGGACAGGGTCCTACGAGCAGTACTTC,CASSAGTGSYEQYF
TRBD1,NA,TRBV28,TRBJ1-1,TGTGCCAGCACCCGACAGGGGCGGACTGAAGCTTTCTTT,CASTRQGRTEAFF
TRBD2,once,TRBV7-9,TRBJ2-1,TGTGCCAGCAGCCCGGGACTAGCGGGAGGGGCGAGTGAGCAGTTCTTC,CASSPGLAGGASEQFF
NA,NA,TRBV9,TRBJ2-7,TGTGCCAGCAGCGCCGGACATGGCTCCTACGAGCAGTACTTC,CASSAGHGSYEQYF
TRBD2,NA,TRBV5-4,TRBJ2-1,TGTGCCAGCAGCTCCGGACTAGCGGGGGGGAACTACAATGAGCAGTTCTTC,CASSSGLAGGNYNEQFF
NA,NA,TRBV29-1,TRBJ2-1,TGCAGCGCCCGAACAGTACCCTACAATGAGCAGTTCTTC,CSARTVPYNEQFF
NA,NA,TRBV30,TRBJ1-2,TGTGCCTGGAGTGAGGACTCAAACTATGGCTACACCTTC,CAWSEDSNYGYTF
TRBD1,NA,TRBV6-1,TRBJ2-7,TGTGCCAGCAGTGAGAACAGGGGACCCTACGAGCAGTACTTC,CASSENRGPYEQYF
NA,NA,TRBV5-5,TRBJ2-7,TGTGCCAGCAGCTTGGGACTCATCAACTACGAGCAGTACTTC,CASSLGLINYEQYF
NA,once,TRBV11-1,TRBJ1-4,TGTGCCAGCAGCCCCTACAGGGAAGGCGAAAAACTGTTTTTT,CASSPYREGEKLFF
TRBD2,NA,TRBV28,TRBJ2-3,TGTGCCAGCAGTATCAAATCGGGACTAGCGGGTTTGAGCACAGATACGCAGTATTTT,CASSIKSGLAGLSTDTQYF
NA,NA,TRBV15,TRBJ2-4,TGTGCCACCAGCAGAGTAGGGGTCGCCAAAAACATTCAGTACTTC,CATSRVGVAKNIQYF
NA,NA,TRBV2,TRBJ1-1,TGTGCCAGCAGTGACGACAGCTTAGGGAACACTGAAGCTTTCTTT,CASSDDSLGNTEAFF
NA,NA,TRBV7-9,TRBJ1-5,TGTGCCAGCAGCTTACCGGCAGGGGCGGACCAGCCCCAGCATTTT,CASSLPAGADQPQHF
NA,NA,TRBV7-3,TRBJ2-3,TGTGCCAGCAGCTTAACTAGCGTCGGTGATACGCAGTATTTT,CASSLTSVGDTQYF
TRBD2,NA,TRBV27,TRBJ2-5,TGTGCCAGCAGTTTACACGACTCGTGGGGTCAGCGGGGGACCCAGTACTTC,CASSLHDSWGQRGTQYF
TRBD2,once,TRBV28,TRBJ2-3,TGTGCCAGCAGCCTAAGCGGGGCGAGCACAGATACGCAGTATTTT,CASSLSGASTDTQYF
TRBD1,NA,TRBV28,TRBJ1-5,TGTGCCAGCAGTAAGGCCACAGGGGGTCAGCCCCAGCATTTT,CASSKATGGQPQHF
NA,NA,TRBV28,TRBJ1-1,TGTGCCAGCAGTGCACTGCCAGGGGATAGGGGCAAAGCTTTCTTT,CASSALPGDRGKAFF
TRBD1,NA,TRBV11-2,TRBJ1-4,TGTGCCAGCAGCCCGGGGCCGACAGGGGAGGTAGAAAAACTGTTTTTT,CASSPGPTGEVEKLFF